Following are 10 T cell receptor beta chains from one sample sequenced in a study of blood T cell repertoires in COVID-19 (dated by TCRdb to the early 2020s). The library was prepared using the immunoSEQ multiplex PCR assay. Held by TCRdb, this immuneACCESS table contains in-frame sequences only and omits some clones. Under half of the omission traces to an unresolved V gene where checked; the cause of the rest is unknown. For this sample there are nearly 80,000 clones; approximately 88% appear just once. Around 5.1% of the sample comes from the top ten. Sequencing used peripheral blood. These receptor sequences come from a woman of 80 years or more with active or convalescent COVID-19.

This clone was detected a few times. The V and J genes are TRBV18 and TRBJ1-2; 9 nucleotides agree with TRBD1. J lost 7 bases, V lost 0 bases, and 6 bases had no gene match. Germline V lookup: CDR1 KGHSH, CDR2 LQKENI. The CDR3 totals 15 residues. As DNA, the CDR3 is TGTGCCAGCTCACCACCGGGACAGGGTCCGGGTGGCTACACCTTC. Amino acid sequence: CASSPPGQGPGGYTF.

The gene calls are TRBV9 and TRBJ2-3; 7 nucleotides match TRBD2. Germline V gives CDR1 SGDLS, CDR2 YYNGEE. Trimming removed 3 bases from V and 2 bases from J; junction bases left unmatched: 3. The CDR3 length is 14 residues. The CDR3 region is CASSAGGYTDTQYF. As DNA, the CDR3 is TGTGCCAGCAGCGCCGGGGGGTACACAGATACGCAGTATTTT.

The genes are TRBV3-1 (or the pseudogene TRBV3-2) and TRBJ1-5; D may be TRBD1 (6 bases). Germline V gene sequence: CDR1 LGHDT, CDR2 YNNKEL (reference sequence). The CDR3 covers 14 residues. Trimming took off 11 bases at V and 1 base at J, with 15 bases between the two ends. The CDR3: CASGRGASNQPQHF. CDR3 nucleotide sequence: TGTGCCTCAGGGCGGGGGGCCAGCAATCAGCCCCAGCATTTT.

The rearrangement joins TRBV28 to TRBJ1-1; 8 positions agree with TRBD1. The V segment lost 7 bases and the J segment 10 bases; nucleotides outside the gene matches: 14. This CDR3 is built from 14 residues. Germline values: CDR1 MDHEN, CDR2 SYDVKM. CDR3 sequence: CASTQVGGQAGAFF. The CDR3 DNA sequence: TGTGCCAGCACTCAAGTTGGGGGACAGGCTGGAGCTTTCTTT. Together with reference TRBV28 and TRBJ1-1, the CDR3 gives the full variable domain: DVKVTQSSRYLVKRTGEKVFLECVQDMDHENMFWYRQDPGLGLRLIYFSYDVKMKEKGDIPEGYSVSREKKERFSLILESASTNQTSMYLCASTQVGGQAGAFFGQGTRLTVV.

The genes are TRBV6-2 or TRBV6-3 and TRBJ2-3; 7 nucleotides line up with TRBD2. Germline V gives CDR1 MNHEY, CDR2 SVGEGT. The CDR3 contains 18 residues. Trimming at V came to 0 bases and at J to 1 base, leaving 10 bases not matched to a gene. The CDR3 here is CASSYSASGIKRTDTQYF. In DNA form, the CDR3 reads TGTGCCAGCAGTTACTCAGCTAGCGGAATAAAACGCACAGATACGCAGTATTTT.

The CDR3 DNA sequence: TGTGCCAGTAGTACCGCAGAGGGCAGAAATCAGCCCCAGCATTTT. As protein: CASSTAEGRNQPQHF. This chain uses TRBV19 with TRBJ1-5; D gene unclear. This CDR3 has 15 amino acids. The V gene's germline CDR1 is LNHDA and CDR2 SQIVND (reference sequence). V lost 4 bases and J lost 4, with 14 bases in between.

The V call is TRBV3-1 (or the pseudogene TRBV3-2), the J call TRBJ1-5; D is ambiguous. Germline V gene lookup returns CDR1 LGHDT and CDR2 YNNKEL (reference sequence). This CDR3 region has 14 residues. V was pared by 0 bases and J by 4 bases, with 7 bases between. The DNA of the CDR3 is TGTGCCAGCAGCCAAGATGGAGGGAATCAGCCCCAGCATTTT. Its translation is CASSQDGGNQPQHF.

The chain is built from TRBV7-7 and TRBJ2-7; D call uncertain. Trimming stripped 5 bases from V and 3 bases from J, with 11 bases between. Germline lookup yields CDR1 SSHAT and CDR2 FNYEAQ (reference sequence). There are 13 residues in the CDR3. CDR3: CASSRNGGYEQYF. CDR3 bases: TGTGCCAGCAGCCGTAATGGCGGCTACGAGCAGTACTTC.

The V call is TRBV5-8, the J call TRBJ2-3, with 11 positions matching TRBD2. Germline V gene lookup returns CDR1 SGHTS and CDR2 YDEGEE. Germline trimming cut 0 bases from V and 4 bases from J; bases unmatched to any gene: 4. The CDR3 is made up of 16 amino acids. The chain's CDR3 is CASSLGLAGLADTQYF. CDR3 sequence (DNA): TGTGCCAGCAGCTTGGGACTAGCGGGACTGGCAGATACGCAGTATTTT.

The chain carries TRBV3-1 (or the pseudogene TRBV3-2) and TRBJ1-5; D unclear. V was trimmed by 1 base and J by 3 bases, leaving 13 bases between them. Per germline, CDR1 LGHDT and CDR2 YNNKEL (reference sequence). There are 16 residues in the CDR3. The CDR3, as DNA: TGTGCCAGCAGCCAAGGGGGAGCGGGTTTCAATCAGCCCCAGCATTTT. Translation: CASSQGGAGFNQPQHF.